One and the same sample provided the 2 T cell receptor beta chains below, sequenced in a study of read filtering for tumor transcriptome and immune sequencing. This library used 300 to 500 ng RNA and molecular barcoded adaptors spanning alpha/delta and beta/gamma chains. TCRdb itself ran the reads through MiXCR, one entry per CDR3 protein. The data hold 130,000 or so distinct CDR3 sequences, with around 13% observed a single time. Sequencing used a population of CD138-negative cells sorted from bone marrow. These receptors were collected from a donor at least 40 years old with multiple myeloma.

This clonotype was found a few times. At one boundary the junction diverges from the germline segment, which might be a read error. The rearrangement links TRBV20-1 to TRBJ2-4; the D gene is possibly TRBD2 (6 bases). The CDR3 is made up of 14 amino acids. Germline V gene lookup returns CDR1 DFQATT and CDR2 SNEGSKA (reference sequence). The chain's CDR3 is CGARSTGTLNIQYF. As DNA, the CDR3 is TGCGGTGCTAGATCAACTGGGACTTTGAACATTCAGTACTTC.

The sample holds many counts of this clonotype. The V call is TRBV29-1, the J call TRBJ1-1, with TRBD1 as a possible D gene (5 bases). Deletions cut 6 bases from V and 3 bases from J, with 11 bases between. CDR1 is SQVTM, CDR2 ANQGSEA, per germline. This CDR3 comprises 12 residues. The CDR3: CSVEGWDTEAFF. CDR3 nucleotide sequence: TGCAGCGTGGAGGGGTGGGACACTGAAGCTTTCTTT.